The TCR beta chain under discussion was sequenced for a study of CD8 T cells in ankylosing spondylitis. A quantitative 5'-RACE method, one with molecular barcodes, was used to make TCR beta libraries. TCRdb itself ran the 5' RACE reads through MiXCR, one entry per CDR3 protein. The sample holds some 270,000 distinct CDR3 sequences, under 35% seen once. This clonotype was recorded a few times. What it binds is unknown. Study results and caveats: Reports say disease-linked clones showed up significantly more in matched ankylosing spondylitis synovial fluid. One TCR beta motif, made up of 7 or 8 highly homologous variants, appeared characteristic of ankylosing spondylitis blood. Earlier literature documents some of the motif variants in reactive arthritis synovial fluid and blood.

The CDR3 is 11 residues long. V lost 8 bases to trimming and J lost 5 bases, with 9 bases between them. CDR1 is MNHNY, CDR2 SVGAGI, per germline (reference sequence). The J gene is TRBJ1-1, the V gene TRBV6-6; no reliable D call. This TCR was recovered from a male donor with ankylosing spondylitis or in good health (not recorded which). Sequences were obtained from blood, either unsorted or a sorted T cell fraction (not recorded which). CDR3 coding DNA: TGTGCCAGCTTGAGTGGGACTGAAGCTTTCTTT. Protein: CASLSGTEAFF.